This T cell receptor beta chain was recovered during a study of cytotoxic CD8 clonotypes in ibrutinib-treated CLL. Study details: Included were some eleven relapsed/refractory and about 15 treatment-naive patients, of whom around 17 were IGHV unmutated. Partial response occurred in roughly 24 patients and complete response in 2; at median approximately 70 months, approximately 14 remained remitted and 12 progressed. Broader study findings: There were differences in sampling times between sustained-remission and progressing patients. Rising at ibrutinib response, clonality subsequently fell back toward baseline at progression.

The table came from immunoSEQ multiplex PCR; TCRdb's copy has only in-frame clones and leaves some out. The sample includes roughly 54,000 clones, roughly 57% of them seen just once. The CDR3 spans 15 residues. Germline CDR1 and CDR2: MNHNS and SASEGT. V dropped 5 bases and J dropped 7 bases, with 21 bases sitting between them. On this clone itself: The antigen remains undetermined.

The TCR comes from a human donor with chronic lymphocytic leukemia. V gene TRBV6-1 combines with J gene TRBJ2-7; possible D gene TRBD1, 8 bases. The specimen was PBMCs, collected after 24 months of ibrutinib treatment. The CDR3 DNA is TGTGCCAGCAGTCGAAGTCTGACAGGGGAGGGGGAGCAGTACTTC. Protein sequence: CASSRSLTGEGEQYF.